This entry concerns a single TCR beta chain. What antigen it recognizes has not been identified. No much larger clone is present one base from it, and per-base qualities are unavailable. TCRbeta CDR3 regions were amplified from genomic DNA using the immunoSEQ Assay, a bias-controlled multiplex PCR. As for the authors' bioinformatics: Within the assay, amplification of reference gene primers was used to estimate how many nucleated cells each sample contained. To quantify the absolute abundance of each unique TCRbeta CDR3 rearrangement, sequence reads were collapsed and filtered. Productive Simpson clonality was computed per sample as the square root of Simpson's diversity index over productive rearrangements. Held by TCRdb, this immuneACCESS table contains in-frame sequences only and omits some clones. Under half of the omission traces to an unresolved V gene where checked; the cause of the rest is unknown. V and J calls and clone size are those listed in that table; D and trimming were worked out from the DNA. The sample records approximately 92,000 clones, over 80% of which are singletons. The ten largest clones represent under 2% of the sample.

These data come from a study of blood T cell repertoires in COVID-19 (TCRdb year 2020). In the study overall: Collaborator samples came from the United States, Italy and Spain and covered acute and convalescent phases of COVID-19. Where HLA class I and class II types were available, the types were taken from metadata supplied by the sample provider, not from assay-based typing. The prospective study material was composed of cDNA or gDNA derived from T cells, B-cell-depleted T cells, or PBMCs. A de-identified subject ID, COVID-19 status, age in years and sex were almost always included in the sample metadata. Subjects who had been exposed to COVID-19, were actively infected with it, or had recovered from it provided the deeply sampled blood TCRbeta repertoires that made up the dataset. Samples were obtained from the ongoing ImmuneRACE study (first 160 participants) and from over 1,000 subjects provided by 6 global collaborators. The repertoires were made available in a free public database intended to serve as a resource for research on the immune response to SARS-CoV-2. The full study reports these points: The amount of clinical and demographic metadata varied by source and participant and was provided uncurated.

Each collaborating institution followed its own protocols to collect whole blood in K2EDTA tubes. For TCRbeta analysis, collaborators shipped samples as frozen whole blood, isolated PBMCs, or DNA extracted from either of those sample types. As encoded in the germline V gene, CDR1 is MNHNS while CDR2 is SASEGT. From the cysteine up to the phenylalanine, the CDR3 has a length of 14 residues. Only the CDR3 portion is preserved as DNA: 42 bases, with reading frame beginning at the first base. A distance of 20 bases separates the germline ends of V and J, which lose 5 bases and 10 bases respectively. This TCR came from a man between 65 and 85 years old with active or convalescent COVID-19. The chain joins TRBV6-1 to TRBJ1-2, with the D gene uncertain. Input material: peripheral blood. In nucleotide form, the sequence is TGTGCCAGCAGTTCCCCTGGACTGGAGGGTTACTACACCTTC. Translated, it reads CASSSPGLEGYYTF.